A selection of T cell receptor beta chains follows, all from one sample in a study of blood T cell repertoires in COVID-19. Repertoires were generated with immunoSEQ multiplex PCR, while TCRdb's copy carries only in-frame clones and drops some. This sample has 140,000 or so clones; 70% to 90% occur once, and the top ten carry roughly 2.6%. The sequenced material came from peripheral blood. The receptors stem from a human donor with acute or convalescent COVID-19. The donor label of this sample is uncertain. Both conserved end residues are part of each CDR3. D genes are given only for firm matches. Size is omitted from some rows. Given values are once, few, many or a class for expanded clones.

v_call	clone_size	j_call	d_call	cdr3_nt	cdr3_aa
TRBV6-4	once	TRBJ1-2	TRBD1	TGTGCCAGCAGTGACTCGTTTTCCGGGACAGGAGCTCTCTATGGCTACACCTTC	CASSDSFSGTGALYGYTF
TRBV9	NA	TRBJ2-3	TRBD2	TGTGCCAGCAGCCCGGGCGGACTAGCGGAATTAAGCACAGATACGCAGTATTTT	CASSPGGLAELSTDTQYF
TRBV4-1	NA	TRBJ1-2	TRBD1	TGCGCCAGCAGCCAAGATCTAAACAGGGGCGGTGGCTACACCTTC	CASSQDLNRGGGYTF
TRBV10-3	NA	TRBJ1-6	NA	TGTGCCACCTGGGGGGGAGGCTCCTATAATTCACCCCTCCACTTT	CATWGGGSYNSPLHF
TRBV10-3	NA	TRBJ1-2	TRBD1	TGTGCCATCAGTGCAGGGGGAACTATCTATGGCTACACCTTC	CAISAGGTIYGYTF
TRBV7-3	once	TRBJ2-2	NA	TGTGCCAGCAGCCCGCAGGGGAGCGGGAACACCGGGGAGCTGTTTTTT	CASSPQGSGNTGELFF
TRBV5-1	once	TRBJ1-4	TRBD1	TGCGCCAGCAGCTTGGGGCAGGGGGCAAATGAAAAACTGTTTTTT	CASSLGQGANEKLFF
TRBV4-1	NA	TRBJ1-5	NA	TGCGCCAGCAGCCCCGCGCCCGGGGGCAATCAGCCCCAGCATTTT	CASSPAPGGNQPQHF
TRBV15	NA	TRBJ1-2	NA	TGTGCCACCAGCGCTCGGACAGTCATCTGGGGCCTATCCCCTCGCTTTGGGCCTAACTATGGCTACACCTTC	CATSARTVIWGLSPRFGPNYGYTF
TRBV14	few	TRBJ1-1	NA	TGTGCCAGCAGCCAAGTCTTGGGAGGAGCTTTCTTT	CASSQVLGGAFF
TRBV5-6	NA	TRBJ1-2	TRBD1	TGTGCCAGCAGGGGACAGAAAAACTATGGCTACACCTTC	CASRGQKNYGYTF
TRBV7-2	NA	TRBJ2-3	NA	TGTGCCAGCAGCCCTCGGTTCAGCGGTACAGATACGCAGTATTTT	CASSPRFSGTDTQYF
TRBV5-6	NA	TRBJ1-5	NA	TGTGCCAGCAGCTTGCTTAAAGGGCAGGGGTACAATCAGCCCCAGCATTTT	CASSLLKGQGYNQPQHF
TRBV19	NA	TRBJ1-1	TRBD1	TGTGCCAGTAGTTATTCAGGGGGGACTGAAGCTTTCTTT	CASSYSGGTEAFF
TRBV28	once	TRBJ1-1	TRBD1	TGTGCCAGCAGTTTAGTAGACAGGGGCCGGGCTTTCTTT	CASSLVDRGRAFF
TRBV11-3	NA	TRBJ1-3	NA	TGTGCCAGCAGCGGGCGGGGGGCAGGGTGGAGTGGAAACACCATATATTTT	CASSGRGAGWSGNTIYF
TRBV3-1/TRBV3-2	NA	TRBJ1-1	TRBD1	TGTGCCAGCAGCCATTCGGACAGGGTAACTGAAGCTTTCTTT	CASSHSDRVTEAFF
TRBV10-3	NA	TRBJ1-1	NA	TGTGCCATCAAAGGACACTTGAACACTGAAGCTTTCTTT	CAIKGHLNTEAFF
TRBV2	NA	TRBJ2-2	TRBD2	TGTGCCAGCAGACCCGGGACTAGCGGACCCGGCGGCGGGGAGCTGTTTTTT	CASRPGTSGPGGGELFF
TRBV20-1	NA	TRBJ1-4	NA	TGCAGTGCCTCTAGGGAGGAGGTTTTT	CSASREEVF